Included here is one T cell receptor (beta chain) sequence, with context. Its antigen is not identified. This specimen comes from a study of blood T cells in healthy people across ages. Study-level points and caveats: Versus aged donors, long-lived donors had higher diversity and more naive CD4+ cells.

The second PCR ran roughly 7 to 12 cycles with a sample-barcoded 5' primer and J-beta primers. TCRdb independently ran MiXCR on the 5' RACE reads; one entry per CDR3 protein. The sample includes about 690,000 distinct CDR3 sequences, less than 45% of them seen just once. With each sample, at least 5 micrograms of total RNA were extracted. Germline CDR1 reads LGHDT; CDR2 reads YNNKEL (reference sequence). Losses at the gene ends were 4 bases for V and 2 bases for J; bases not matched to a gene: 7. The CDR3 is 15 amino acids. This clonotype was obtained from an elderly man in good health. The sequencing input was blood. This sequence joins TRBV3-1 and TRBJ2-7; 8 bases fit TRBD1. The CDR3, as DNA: TGTGCCAGCAGCCGGACCGGGACAGGTCCCTACGAGCAGTACTTC. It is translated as CASSRTGTGPYEQYF.